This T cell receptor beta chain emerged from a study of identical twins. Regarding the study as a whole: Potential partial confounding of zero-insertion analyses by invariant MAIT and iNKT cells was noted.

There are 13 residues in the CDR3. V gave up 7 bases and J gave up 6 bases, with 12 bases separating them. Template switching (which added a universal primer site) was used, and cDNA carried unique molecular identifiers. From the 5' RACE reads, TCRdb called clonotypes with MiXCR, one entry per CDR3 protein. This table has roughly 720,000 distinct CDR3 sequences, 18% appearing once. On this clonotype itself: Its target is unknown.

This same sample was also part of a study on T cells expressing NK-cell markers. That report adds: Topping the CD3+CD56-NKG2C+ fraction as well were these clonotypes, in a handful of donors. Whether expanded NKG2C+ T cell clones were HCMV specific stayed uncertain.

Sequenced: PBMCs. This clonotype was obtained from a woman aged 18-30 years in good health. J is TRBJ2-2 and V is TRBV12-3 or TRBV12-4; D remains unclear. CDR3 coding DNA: TGTGCCAGCACCCGACCAAGTGCCGGGGAGCTGTTTTTT. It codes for CASTRPSAGELFF.